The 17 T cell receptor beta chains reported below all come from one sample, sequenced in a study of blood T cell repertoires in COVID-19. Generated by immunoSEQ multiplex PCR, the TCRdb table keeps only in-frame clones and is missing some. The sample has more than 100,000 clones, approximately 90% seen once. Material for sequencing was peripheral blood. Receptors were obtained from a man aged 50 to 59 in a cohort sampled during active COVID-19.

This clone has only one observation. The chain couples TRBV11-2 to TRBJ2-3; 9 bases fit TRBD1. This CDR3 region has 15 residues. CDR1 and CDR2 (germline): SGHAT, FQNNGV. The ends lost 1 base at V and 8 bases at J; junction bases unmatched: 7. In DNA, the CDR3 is TGTGCCAGCAGCTTAGGGGACAGGGCGGTCGGTACGCAGTATTTT. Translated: CASSLGDRAVGTQYF.

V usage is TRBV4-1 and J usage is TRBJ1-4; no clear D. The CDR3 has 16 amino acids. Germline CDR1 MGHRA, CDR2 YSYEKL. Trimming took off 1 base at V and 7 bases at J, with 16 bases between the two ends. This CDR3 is CASSQVRPLGIEKLFF. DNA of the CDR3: TGCGCCAGCAGCCAAGTAAGACCGCTCGGGATTGAAAAACTGTTTTTT.

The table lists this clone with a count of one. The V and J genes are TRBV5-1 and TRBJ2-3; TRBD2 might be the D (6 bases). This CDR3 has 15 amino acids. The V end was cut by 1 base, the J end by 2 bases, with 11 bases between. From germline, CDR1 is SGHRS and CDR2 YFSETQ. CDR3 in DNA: TGCGCCAGCAGCTTGCGGGACTCCCACACAGATACGCAGTATTTT. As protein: CASSLRDSHTDTQYF.

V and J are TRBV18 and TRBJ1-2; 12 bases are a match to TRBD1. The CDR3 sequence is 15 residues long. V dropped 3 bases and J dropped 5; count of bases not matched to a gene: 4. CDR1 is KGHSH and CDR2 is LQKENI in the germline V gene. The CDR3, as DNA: TGTGCCAGCTCACCGGGGACAGGGGGCTTTTATGGCTACACCTTC. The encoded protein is CASSPGTGGFYGYTF.

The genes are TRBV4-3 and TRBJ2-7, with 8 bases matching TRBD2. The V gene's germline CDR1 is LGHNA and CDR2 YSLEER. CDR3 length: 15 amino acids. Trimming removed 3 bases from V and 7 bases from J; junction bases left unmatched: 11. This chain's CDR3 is CASSQDPGLVSEQYF. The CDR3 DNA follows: TGCGCCAGCAGCCAGGATCCGGGACTAGTTTCTGAGCAGTACTTC.

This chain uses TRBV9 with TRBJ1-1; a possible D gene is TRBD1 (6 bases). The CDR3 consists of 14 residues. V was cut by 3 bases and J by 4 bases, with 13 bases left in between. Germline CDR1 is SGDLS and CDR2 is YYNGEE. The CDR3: CASSGLGAGTEAFF. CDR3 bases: TGTGCCAGCAGCGGGCTGGGGGCTGGCACTGAAGCTTTCTTT.

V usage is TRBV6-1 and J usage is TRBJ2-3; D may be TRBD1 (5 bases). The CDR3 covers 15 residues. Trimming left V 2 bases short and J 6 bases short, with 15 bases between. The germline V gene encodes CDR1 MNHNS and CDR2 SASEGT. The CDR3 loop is CASSEFPRAADTQYF. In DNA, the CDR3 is TGTGCCAGCAGTGAATTTCCCAGGGCCGCGGATACGCAGTATTTT.

This CDR3 reads CSATENMNTEAFF. Here the CDR3 DNA reads TGCAGCGCTACAGAAAACATGAACACTGAAGCTTTCTTT. The rearrangement joins TRBV29-1 to TRBJ1-1; D remains unclear. V lost 7 bases and J lost 0, with 12 bases in between. From germline, CDR1 is SQVTM and CDR2 ANQGSEA. The CDR3 spans 13 residues.

The CDR3 nucleotides are TGTGCCAGCAGTGAAGCACAGTGGAATTCACCCCTCCACTTT. Amino acids: CASSEAQWNSPLHF. The V gene is TRBV6-1, the J gene TRBJ1-6; D not certain. V lost 0 bases to trimming and J lost 7 bases, with 7 bases between them. The CDR3 sequence is 14 residues long. Germline V gives CDR1 MNHNS, CDR2 SASEGT.

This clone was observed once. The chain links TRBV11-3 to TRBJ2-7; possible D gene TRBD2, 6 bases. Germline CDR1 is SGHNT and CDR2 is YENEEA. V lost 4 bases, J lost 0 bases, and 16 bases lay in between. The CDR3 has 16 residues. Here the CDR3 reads CASSSPLATSSYEQYF. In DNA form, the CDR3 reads TGTGCCAGCAGCTCGCCCCTAGCGACCAGCTCCTACGAGCAGTACTTC.

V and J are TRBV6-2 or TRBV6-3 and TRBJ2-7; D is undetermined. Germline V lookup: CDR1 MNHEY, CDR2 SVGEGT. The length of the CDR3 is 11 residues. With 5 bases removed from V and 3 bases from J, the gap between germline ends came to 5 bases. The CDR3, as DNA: TGTGCCAGCAGTCTAGGCTACGAGCAGTACGTC. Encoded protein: CASSLGYEQYV.

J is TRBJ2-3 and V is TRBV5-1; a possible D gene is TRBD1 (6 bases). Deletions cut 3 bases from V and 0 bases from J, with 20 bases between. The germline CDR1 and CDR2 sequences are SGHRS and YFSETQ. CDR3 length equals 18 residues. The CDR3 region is CASSSRRPGTRSTDTQYF. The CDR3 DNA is TGCGCCAGCAGCTCCCGGCGACCCGGGACACGGAGCACAGATACGCAGTATTTT.

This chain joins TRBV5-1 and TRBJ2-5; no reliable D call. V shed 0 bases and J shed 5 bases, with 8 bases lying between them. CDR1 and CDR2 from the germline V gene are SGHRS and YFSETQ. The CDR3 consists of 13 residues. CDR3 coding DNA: TGCGCCAGCAGCTTGGGGTTTGAGGAGACCCAGTACTTC. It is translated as CASSLGFEETQYF.

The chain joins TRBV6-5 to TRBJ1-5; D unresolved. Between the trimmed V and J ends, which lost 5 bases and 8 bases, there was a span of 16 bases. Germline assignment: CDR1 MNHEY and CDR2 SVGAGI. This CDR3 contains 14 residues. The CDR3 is CASSLDAGSKPQHF. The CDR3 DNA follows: TGTGCCAGCAGTCTCGACGCGGGAAGTAAGCCCCAGCATTTT.

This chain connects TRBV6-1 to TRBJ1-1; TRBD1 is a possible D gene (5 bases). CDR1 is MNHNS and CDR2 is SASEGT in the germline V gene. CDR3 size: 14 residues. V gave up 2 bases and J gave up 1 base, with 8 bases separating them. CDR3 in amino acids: CASSEWGGNTEAFF. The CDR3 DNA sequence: TGTGCCAGCAGTGAATGGGGGGGGAACACTGAAGCTTTCTTT.

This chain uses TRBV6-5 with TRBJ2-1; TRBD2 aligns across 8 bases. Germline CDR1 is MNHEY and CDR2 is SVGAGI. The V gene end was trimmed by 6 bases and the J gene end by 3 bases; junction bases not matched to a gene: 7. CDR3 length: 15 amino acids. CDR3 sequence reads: CASSRSGGHYNEQFF. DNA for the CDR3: TGTGCCAGCAGCCGGAGCGGGGGACACTACAATGAGCAGTTCTTC.

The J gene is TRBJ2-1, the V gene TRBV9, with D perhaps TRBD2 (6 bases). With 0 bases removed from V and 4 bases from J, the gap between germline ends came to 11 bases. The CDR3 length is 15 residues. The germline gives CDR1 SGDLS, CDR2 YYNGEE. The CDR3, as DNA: TGTGCCAGCAGCGTAGACGGGGGACTTTACAATGAGCAGTTCTTC. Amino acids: CASSVDGGLYNEQFF.